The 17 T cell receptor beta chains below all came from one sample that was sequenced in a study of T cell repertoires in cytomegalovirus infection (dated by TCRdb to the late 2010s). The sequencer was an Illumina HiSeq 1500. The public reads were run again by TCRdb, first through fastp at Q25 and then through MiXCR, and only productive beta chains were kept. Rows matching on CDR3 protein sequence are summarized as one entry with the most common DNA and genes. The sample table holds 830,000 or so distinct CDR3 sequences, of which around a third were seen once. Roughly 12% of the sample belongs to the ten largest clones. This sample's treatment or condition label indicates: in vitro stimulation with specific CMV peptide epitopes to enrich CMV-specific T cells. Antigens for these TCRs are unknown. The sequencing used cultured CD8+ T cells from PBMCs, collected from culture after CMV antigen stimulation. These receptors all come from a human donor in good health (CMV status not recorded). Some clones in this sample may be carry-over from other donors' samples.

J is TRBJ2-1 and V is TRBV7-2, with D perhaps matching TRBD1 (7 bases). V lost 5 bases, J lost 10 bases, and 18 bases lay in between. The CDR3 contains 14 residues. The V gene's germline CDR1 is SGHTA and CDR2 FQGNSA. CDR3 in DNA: TGTGCCAGCAGCGACCCAGGGGGTCGGGAGGAGCAGTTCTTC. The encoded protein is CASSDPGGREEQFF.

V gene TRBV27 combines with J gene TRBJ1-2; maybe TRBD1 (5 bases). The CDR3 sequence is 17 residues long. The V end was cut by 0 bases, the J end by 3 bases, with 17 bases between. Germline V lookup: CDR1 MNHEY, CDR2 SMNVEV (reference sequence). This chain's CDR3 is CASSLSAPVRGDYGYTF. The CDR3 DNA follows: TGTGCCAGCAGTTTATCGGCTCCCGTCCGGGGCGACTATGGCTACACCTTC.

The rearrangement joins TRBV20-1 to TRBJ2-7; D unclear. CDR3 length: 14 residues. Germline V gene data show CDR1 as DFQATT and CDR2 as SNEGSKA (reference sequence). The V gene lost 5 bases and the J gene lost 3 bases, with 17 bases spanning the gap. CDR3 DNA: TGCAGTGCTTCGAGGTGGAGAACCCACTACGAGCAGTACGTC. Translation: CSASRWRTHYEQYV.

Here the CDR3 reads CASSQVFRGRRDTEAFF. In DNA, the CDR3 is TGCGCCAGCAGCCAAGTGTTCAGGGGTCGAAGAGACACTGAAGCTTTCTTT. The genes are TRBV4-3 and TRBJ1-1, with a weak D call TRBD1 (6 bases). The CDR3 has 17 amino acids. V was cut by 1 base and J by 3 bases, with 18 bases left in between. The germline V gene has CDR1 LGHNA and CDR2 YSLEER.

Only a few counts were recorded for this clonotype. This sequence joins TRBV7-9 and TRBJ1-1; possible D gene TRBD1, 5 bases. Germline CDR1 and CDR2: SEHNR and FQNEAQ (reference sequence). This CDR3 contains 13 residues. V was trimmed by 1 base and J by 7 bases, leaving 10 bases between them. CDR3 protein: CASSLGTRNEAFF. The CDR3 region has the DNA TGTGCCAGCAGCTTAGGGACACGGAATGAAGCTTTCTTT.

The CDR3 DNA follows: TGTGCCAGCAGCACGGGACTCGAAAAGTTCTTC. Translated: CASSTGLEKFF. The chain is built from TRBV13 and TRBJ2-1; the D gene is possibly TRBD2 (6 bases). Germline V lookup: CDR1 PRHDT, CDR2 FYEKMQ (reference sequence). This CDR3 region has 11 residues. Trimming shortened V by 5 bases and J by 14 bases, and 13 bases separated the two germline ends.

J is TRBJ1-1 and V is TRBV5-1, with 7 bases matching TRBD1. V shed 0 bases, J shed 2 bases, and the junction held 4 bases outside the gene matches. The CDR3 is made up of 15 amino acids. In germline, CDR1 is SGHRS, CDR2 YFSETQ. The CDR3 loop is CASSLEWDRNTEAFF. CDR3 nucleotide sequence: TGCGCCAGCAGCTTGGAGTGGGACAGAAACACTGAAGCTTTCTTT. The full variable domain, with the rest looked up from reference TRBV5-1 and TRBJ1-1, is KAGVTQTPRYLIKTRGQQVTLSCSPISGHRSVSWYQQTPGQGLQFLFEYFSETQRNKGNFPGRFSGRQFSNSRSEMNVSTLELGDSALYLCASSLEWDRNTEAFFGQGTRLTVV.

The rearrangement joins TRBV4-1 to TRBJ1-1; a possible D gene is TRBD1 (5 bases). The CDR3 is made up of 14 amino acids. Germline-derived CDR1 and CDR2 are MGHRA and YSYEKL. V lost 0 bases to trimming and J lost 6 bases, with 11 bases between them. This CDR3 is CASSQDAGGPEAFF. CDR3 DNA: TGCGCCAGCAGCCAAGATGCGGGGGGACCTGAAGCTTTCTTT.

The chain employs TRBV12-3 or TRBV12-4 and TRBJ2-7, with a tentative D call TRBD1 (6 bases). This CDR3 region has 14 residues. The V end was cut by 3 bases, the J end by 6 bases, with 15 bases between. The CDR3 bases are TGTGCCAGCAGTTTTATGGGGAAGGACAGCGAGCAGTACTTC. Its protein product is CASSFMGKDSEQYF.

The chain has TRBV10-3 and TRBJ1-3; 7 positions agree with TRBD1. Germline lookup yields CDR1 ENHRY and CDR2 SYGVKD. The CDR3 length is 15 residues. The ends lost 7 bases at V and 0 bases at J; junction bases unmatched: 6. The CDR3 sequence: CAITQGQLSGNTIYF. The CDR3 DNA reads TGTGCCATCACCCAGGGACAGCTCTCTGGAAACACCATATATTTT.

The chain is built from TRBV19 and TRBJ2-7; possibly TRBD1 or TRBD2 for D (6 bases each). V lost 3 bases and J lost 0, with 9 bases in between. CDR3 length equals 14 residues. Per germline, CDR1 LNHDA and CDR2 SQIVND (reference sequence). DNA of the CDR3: TGTGCCAGTAGTATGGGGGGCCTCTCCTACGAGCAGTACTTC. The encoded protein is CASSMGGLSYEQYF.

CDR3 nucleotide sequence: TGCGCCAGCAGCCCCCTCCCGGGGGAACGGAACAATCAGCCCCAGCATTTT. It translates to CASSPLPGERNNQPQHF. This rearrangement joins TRBV4-1 to TRBJ1-5, with D tentatively TRBD1 (5 bases). The CDR3 runs 17 residues. The V end lost 4 bases, the J end lost 3 bases, and 19 bases lay between the germline ends. CDR1 MGHRA and CDR2 YSYEKL come from the germline V gene.

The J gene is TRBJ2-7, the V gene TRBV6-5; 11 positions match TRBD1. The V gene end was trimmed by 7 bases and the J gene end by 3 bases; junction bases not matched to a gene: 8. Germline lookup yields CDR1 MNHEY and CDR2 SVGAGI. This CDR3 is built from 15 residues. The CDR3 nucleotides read TGTGCCAGCATTGGGGACAGGGGGGTAGTCTACGAGCAGTACGTC. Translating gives CASIGDRGVVYEQYV.

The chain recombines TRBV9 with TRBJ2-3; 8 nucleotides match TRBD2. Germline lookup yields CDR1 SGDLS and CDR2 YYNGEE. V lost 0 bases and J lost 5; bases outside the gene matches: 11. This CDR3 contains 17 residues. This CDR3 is CASSVERGGFDRDTQYF. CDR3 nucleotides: TGTGCCAGCAGCGTAGAACGGGGGGGATTTGATCGAGATACGCAGTATTTT.

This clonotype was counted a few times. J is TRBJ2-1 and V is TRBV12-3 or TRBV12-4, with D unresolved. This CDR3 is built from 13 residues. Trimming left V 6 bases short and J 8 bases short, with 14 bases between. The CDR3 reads CASRYPERYEQFF. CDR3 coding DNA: TGTGCCAGCAGGTATCCTGAGCGTTATGAGCAGTTCTTC.

CDR3 loop: CASSFGTGGTGQYF. In DNA, the CDR3 is TGTGCCAGCAGTTTTGGGACTGGGGGTACGGGGCAGTACTTC. The chain is built from TRBV12-3 or TRBV12-4 and TRBJ2-7, with a tentative D call TRBD2 (6 bases). The CDR3 is 14 residues long. The ends were cut back, 3 bases at V and 9 bases at J, with 18 bases in the middle.

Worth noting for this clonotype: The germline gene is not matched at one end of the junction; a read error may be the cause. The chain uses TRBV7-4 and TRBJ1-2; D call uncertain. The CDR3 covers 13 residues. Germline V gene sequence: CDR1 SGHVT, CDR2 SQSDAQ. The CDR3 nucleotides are TGTGCCAGCAGCTTAGCGACACTCTATGGCGACACCTTC. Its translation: CASSLATLYGDTF.